This TCR beta chain comes out of a study of T cells expressing NK-cell markers. Study summary: Among eight sequenced donors, seven carried HCMV seropositivity while one was seronegative.

A 5'RACE template switching approach incorporating UMIs was used to make TCR beta cDNA. TCRdb re-called the 5' RACE reads, yielding one record per CDR3 amino acid sequence without DNA. The sample has approximately 380,000 distinct CDR3 sequences. The CDR3 is 14 amino acids. This sequence joins TRBV12-3 or TRBV12-4 and TRBJ2-3; checking the TCRdb D call of TRBD1 is not possible without DNA. This sequence was found in a man between 18 and 69 years old in good health. Sequencing was done on a sample of blood T cells: a sorted CD56 or NKG2C T cell subset, CD4+ or CD8+ T cells, or bulk PBMC T cells (not recorded which). CDR3 in amino acids: CASTRTGIRDTQYF.